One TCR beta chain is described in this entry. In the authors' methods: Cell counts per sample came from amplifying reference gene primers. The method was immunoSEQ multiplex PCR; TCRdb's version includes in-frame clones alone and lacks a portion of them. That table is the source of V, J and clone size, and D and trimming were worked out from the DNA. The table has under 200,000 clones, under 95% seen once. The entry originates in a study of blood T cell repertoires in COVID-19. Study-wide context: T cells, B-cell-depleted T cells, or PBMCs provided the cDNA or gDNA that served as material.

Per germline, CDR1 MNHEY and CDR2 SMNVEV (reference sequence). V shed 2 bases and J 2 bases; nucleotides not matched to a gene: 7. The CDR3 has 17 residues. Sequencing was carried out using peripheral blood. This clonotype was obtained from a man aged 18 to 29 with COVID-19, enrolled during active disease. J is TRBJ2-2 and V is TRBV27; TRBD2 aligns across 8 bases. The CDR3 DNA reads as TGTGCCAGCAGTTTAGGGTTAGCGGGACTAAACACCGGGGAGCTGTTTTTT. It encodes CASSLGLAGLNTGELFF.